These 20 T cell receptor beta chains came from one sample sequenced in a study of Graves' ophthalmopathy and Graves' hyperthyroidism. As the template, RNA transcripts were used to amplify TCR beta CDR3 regions. An opening RT-PCR round employed HTBI primers and preceded a second-round multiplex PCR. Each CDR3 protein is one row after TCRdb ran MiXCR on the multiplex PCR reads. The sample consists of over 40,000 distinct CDR3 sequences, around half of them appearing once. Specimen: peripheral blood. These receptors all come from an adult man with Graves' ophthalmopathy.

The V and J genes are TRBV12-3 or TRBV12-4 and TRBJ2-7; D might be TRBD1 (5 bases). V lost 4 bases and J lost 0, with 22 bases in between. The CDR3 length is 18 residues. DNA of the CDR3: TGTGCCAGCAGTTCGACGCGTGGTTCAGGGCCCAACTCCTACGAGCAGTACTTC. Translated, it gives CASSSTRGSGPNSYEQYF.

Points on this clonotype: Here the CDR3 omits its conserved ending phenylalanine or tryptophan, so a read error is the likely source. The DNA is left out, because the CDR3 cannot be placed on it with certainty; the CDR3 is given as TCRdb lists it. The rearrangement uses TRBV5-1 and TRBJ2-5; the table gives TRBD2 as D, unverified against the DNA. The V gene's germline CDR1 is SGHRS and CDR2 YFSETQ. The CDR3 is 11 residues long, ends included. The CDR3 spells CASSSDSTRVA.

The chain recombines TRBV6-6 with TRBJ1-2, with D perhaps TRBD1 (6 bases). Germline V gene lookup returns CDR1 MNHNY and CDR2 SVGAGI (reference sequence). V was pared by 6 bases and J by 8 bases, with 16 bases between. The CDR3 sequence is 13 residues long. CDR3 residues: CASRSGGAAGYTF. The CDR3 DNA is TGTGCCAGCAGGTCGGGGGGGGCGGCCGGCTACACCTTC.

V gene TRBV19 combines with J gene TRBJ2-7; either TRBD1 or TRBD2 may fit D (5 bases each). The CDR3 sequence is 16 residues long. Germline V gene sequence: CDR1 LNHDA, CDR2 SQIVND (reference sequence). The V and J ends lost 4 bases and 0 bases respectively, with 16 bases between them. The CDR3 spells CASSRDAAGVSYEQYF. CDR3 coding DNA: TGTGCCAGTAGTAGGGACGCGGCTGGAGTCTCCTACGAGCAGTACTTC.

The V and J genes are TRBV19 and TRBJ1-5, with a tentative D call TRBD1 (5 bases). CDR1 is LNHDA, CDR2 SQIVND, per germline (reference sequence). V lost 5 bases and J 1 base, leaving 6 bases between the germline ends. The CDR3 consists of 13 residues. The CDR3, as DNA: TGTGCCAGTAGTTACAGGAGCAATCAGCCCCAGCATTTT. Translating gives CASSYRSNQPQHF.

This clonotype is a singleton in its sample. The chain links TRBV7-9 to TRBJ2-3, with 14 bases aligning to TRBD2. Per germline, CDR1 SEHNR and CDR2 FQNEAQ (reference sequence). V dropped 3 bases and J dropped 3; count of bases not matched to a gene: 5. The CDR3 loop spans 17 amino acids. Written as DNA, the CDR3 is TGTGCCAGCAGCTTGGGGACTAGCGGGAGAAGGACAGATACGCAGTATTTT. Translation: CASSLGTSGRRTDTQYF.

This chain connects TRBV29-1 to TRBJ2-1; D might be TRBD1 (6 bases). This CDR3 contains 16 residues. Germline CDR1 is SQVTM and CDR2 is ANQGSEA. The CDR3 DNA is TGCGCCGCAGGGGCCCAGGCAGGTACGGGACGAGTTGAGCAGTTCTTC. This codes for CAAGAQAGTGRVEQFF.

This clonotype has a count of ten or more. This chain joins TRBV20-1 and TRBJ1-1; D possibly corresponds to TRBD1 (5 bases). The V and J ends lost 6 bases and 8 bases respectively, with 22 bases between them. CDR1 DFQATT and CDR2 SNEGSKA come from the germline V gene (reference sequence). This CDR3 contains 14 residues. The chain's CDR3 is CSAPVAGPTLEAFF. CDR3 bases: TGCAGTGCCCCGGTGGCAGGGCCAACCTTAGAAGCTTTCTTT.

The rearrangement uses TRBV28 and TRBJ2-7, with D unresolved. The V end lost 7 bases, the J end lost 2 bases, and 18 bases lay between the germline ends. The length of the CDR3 is 15 residues. From germline, CDR1 is MDHEN and CDR2 SYDVKM. CDR3 region: CASTVGSGNTYEQYF. The CDR3 DNA follows: TGTGCCAGCACCGTCGGGTCTGGAAACACCTACGAGCAGTACTTC. Filled out from reference TRBV28 and TRBJ2-7, the complete variable domain reads DVKVTQSSRYLVKRTGEKVFLECVQDMDHENMFWYRQDPGLGLRLIYFSYDVKMKEKGDIPEGYSVSREKKERFSLILESASTNQTSMYLCASTVGSGNTYEQYFGPGTRLTVT.

The table lists this clonotype with many counts. This rearrangement joins TRBV25-1 to TRBJ1-2; D is perhaps TRBD1 (5 bases). CDR3 size: 11 residues. The germline V gene has CDR1 MGHDK and CDR2 SYGVNS. Trimming pared 4 bases from V and 8 bases from J, leaving 8 bases between. DNA for the CDR3: TGTGCCAGCAGTGGAGGGACGGGCTACACCTTC. It specifies CASSGGTGYTF.

As regards this clonotype: Being one base from a much bigger clone, this may be a read error. The V call is TRBV11-2, the J call TRBJ1-1, with D possibly matching TRBD1 (5 bases). The germline V gene has CDR1 SGHAT and CDR2 FQNNGV. The CDR3 is made up of 12 amino acids. CDR3 residues: CASNRGYTEACF. CDR3 nucleotide sequence: TGTGCCAGCAACCGGGGGTACACTGAAGCTTGCTTT.

The rearrangement links TRBV20-1 to TRBJ2-2; the D is unclear. Trimming took 3 bases from V and 7 from J, leaving 6 bases between them. CDR1 DFQATT and CDR2 SNEGSKA come from the germline V gene (reference sequence). CDR3 size: 11 residues. The CDR3 bases are TGCAGTGCTAGGTGGAGCGGGGAGCTGTTTTTT. Amino acid sequence: CSARWSGELFF.

The gene calls are TRBV20-1 and TRBJ1-4, with D possibly TRBD1 on 5 matching bases. Germline CDR1 DFQATT, CDR2 SNEGSKA (reference sequence). The CDR3 runs 13 residues. CDR3 DNA: TGCAGCCCTACCGGGGCGGGCCCTGAAAAACTGTTTTTT. This sequence encodes CSPTGAGPEKLFF.

As concerns this clonotype: A read error may account for a junction end that differs from germline. The chain recombines TRBV4-1 with TRBJ1-1; the D is unclear. Germline V lookup: CDR1 MGHRA, CDR2 YSYEKL. The CDR3 runs to 14 residues. CDR3: CASNQALGNTEAFF. The CDR3 DNA sequence: TGCGCCAGCAACCAAGCCCTTGGGAACACTGAAGCTTTCTTT.

Regarding this clonotype: One end of the junction does not line up with germline, which may come from a read error. This chain connects TRBV7-9 to TRBJ1-3, with TRBD1 matching 7 bases. This CDR3 region has 14 residues. Germline CDR1 reads SEHNR; CDR2 reads FQNEAQ (reference sequence). The chain's CDR3 is CDSSMGQPGNTIYF. The CDR3 region has the DNA TGTGACAGCAGCATGGGACAGCCTGGAAATACCATATATTTT.

This rearrangement joins TRBV15 to TRBJ1-1; D may be TRBD1 (6 bases). CDR1 is LNHNV, CDR2 YYDKDF, per germline (reference sequence). Trimming took off 0 bases at V and 1 base at J, with 15 bases between the two ends. The CDR3 contains 17 residues. The CDR3 DNA is TGTGCCACCAGCAGAGATCGTGTGGGGGGCGCGAACACTGAAGCTTTCTTT. Amino acids: CATSRDRVGGANTEAFF.

This clonotype was seen repeatedly, ten times or more. V is TRBV5-6 and J is TRBJ2-7; 7 nucleotides agree with TRBD1. This CDR3 is 14 amino acids long. Germline CDR1 reads SGHDT; CDR2 reads YYEEEE. J was trimmed by 6 bases and V by 4 bases; bases with no gene match: 10. The CDR3 DNA is TGTGCCAGCAGCCAACCTGACAGGGTGGGCGAGCAGTACTTC. Translated, it gives CASSQPDRVGEQYF.

The chain recombines TRBV20-1 with TRBJ2-3, with 7 bases fitting TRBD1. Looked up from germline, CDR1 is DFQATT and CDR2 is SNEGSKA (reference sequence). The CDR3 has 14 residues. J gave up 11 bases and V 8 bases, and 19 bases lay outside the gene matches. In nucleotides, the CDR3 is TGCAGTCTGGACTTCGGGACAGACAACAATGAGCAGTATTTT. Amino acid sequence: CSLDFGTDNNEQYF.

This clonotype was recorded at least ten times. J is TRBJ2-2 and V is TRBV19; no definite D call. Germline-derived CDR1 and CDR2 are LNHDA and SQIVND (reference sequence). Trimming cost V 8 bases and J 5 bases, with 18 bases left between them. CDR3 size: 15 residues. CDR3 DNA: TGTGCCAGTCGAGATGGACCCTCAGGTACCGGGGAGCTGTTTTTT. Encoded protein: CASRDGPSGTGELFF. Filled out from reference TRBV19 and TRBJ2-2, the complete variable domain reads DGGITQSPKYLFRKEGQNVTLSCEQNLNHDAMYWYRQDPGQGLRLIYYSQIVNDFQKGDIAEGYSVSREKKESFPLTVTSAQKNPTAFYLCASRDGPSGTGELFFGEGSRLTVL.

The chain joins TRBV10-2 to TRBJ2-1; 8 nucleotides agree with TRBD2. With 4 bases clipped from V and 1 base from J, the junction kept 15 bases outside the gene matches. The CDR3 has 19 amino acids. Germline lookup yields CDR1 WSHSY and CDR2 SAAADI. The CDR3 protein is CASSGSGTRMSKSYNEQFF. In DNA form, the CDR3 reads TGCGCCAGCAGTGGGTCCGGGACTAGAATGAGTAAGTCCTACAATGAGCAGTTCTTC.